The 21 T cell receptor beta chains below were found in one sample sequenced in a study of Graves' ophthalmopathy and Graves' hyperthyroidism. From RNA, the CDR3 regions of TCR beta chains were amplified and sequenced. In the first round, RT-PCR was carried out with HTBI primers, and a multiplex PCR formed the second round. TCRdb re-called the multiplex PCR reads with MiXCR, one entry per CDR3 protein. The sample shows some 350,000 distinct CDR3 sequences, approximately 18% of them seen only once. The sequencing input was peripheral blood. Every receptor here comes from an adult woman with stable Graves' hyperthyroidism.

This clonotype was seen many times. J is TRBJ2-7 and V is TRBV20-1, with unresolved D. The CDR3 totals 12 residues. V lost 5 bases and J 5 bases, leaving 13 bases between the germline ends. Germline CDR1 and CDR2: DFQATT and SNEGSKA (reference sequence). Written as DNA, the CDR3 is TGCAGTGCTTGGACCTACCGGGACGAGCAGTACTTC. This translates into CSAWTYRDEQYF.

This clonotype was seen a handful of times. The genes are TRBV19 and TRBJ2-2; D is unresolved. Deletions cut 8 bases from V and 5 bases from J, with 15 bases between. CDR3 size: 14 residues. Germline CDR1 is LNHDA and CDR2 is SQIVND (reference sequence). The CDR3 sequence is CASFSTTWTGELFF. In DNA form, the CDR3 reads TGTGCCAGTTTTTCAACTACGTGGACCGGGGAGCTGTTTTTT.

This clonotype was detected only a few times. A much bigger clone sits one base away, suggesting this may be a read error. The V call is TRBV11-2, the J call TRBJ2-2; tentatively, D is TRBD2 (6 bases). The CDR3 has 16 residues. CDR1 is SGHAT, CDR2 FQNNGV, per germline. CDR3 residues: CASSFDLAVNTGELCF. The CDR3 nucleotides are TGTGCCAGCAGCTTTGATTTAGCGGTGAACACCGGGGAGCTGTGTTTT.

The chain's CDR3 is CASSQGSEANYGYTF. The CDR3 bases are TGTGCCAGCAGCCAAGGCAGTGAAGCTAACTATGGCTACACCTTC. The chain employs TRBV3-1 and TRBJ1-2; D gene ambiguous. CDR3 length equals 15 residues. Deletions cut 1 base from V and 0 bases from J, with 9 bases between. Germline V CDR1 and CDR2: LGHDT, YNNKEL (reference sequence).

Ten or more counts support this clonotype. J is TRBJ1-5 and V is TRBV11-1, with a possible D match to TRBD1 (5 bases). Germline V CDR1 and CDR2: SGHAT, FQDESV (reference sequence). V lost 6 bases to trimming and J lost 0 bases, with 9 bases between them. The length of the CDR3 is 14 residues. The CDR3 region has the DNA TGTGCCAGCAGGGGGGTTTATAGCAATCAGCCCCAGCATTTT. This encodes CASRGVYSNQPQHF.

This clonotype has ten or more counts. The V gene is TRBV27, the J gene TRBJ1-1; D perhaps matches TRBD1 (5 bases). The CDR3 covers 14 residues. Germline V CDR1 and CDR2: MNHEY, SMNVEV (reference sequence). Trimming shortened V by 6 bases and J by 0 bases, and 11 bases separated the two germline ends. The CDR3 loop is CASRGPFMNTEAFF. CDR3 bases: TGTGCCAGCAGGGGACCATTCATGAACACTGAAGCTTTCTTT.

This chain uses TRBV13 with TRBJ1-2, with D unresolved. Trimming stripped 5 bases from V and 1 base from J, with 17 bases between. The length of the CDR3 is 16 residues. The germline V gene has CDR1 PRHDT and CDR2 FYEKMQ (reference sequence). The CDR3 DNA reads TGTGCCAGCAGCCGCCAGGTCGTGGAGGGTAACTATGGCTACACCTTC. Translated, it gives CASSRQVVEGNYGYTF.

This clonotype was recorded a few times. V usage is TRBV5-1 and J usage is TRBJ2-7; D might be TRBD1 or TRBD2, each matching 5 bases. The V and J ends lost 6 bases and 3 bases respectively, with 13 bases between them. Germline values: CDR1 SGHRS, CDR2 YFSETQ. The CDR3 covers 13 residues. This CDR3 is CASTSGQYYEQYF. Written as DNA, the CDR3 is TGCGCCAGCACCTCGGGGCAGTACTACGAGCAGTACTTC.

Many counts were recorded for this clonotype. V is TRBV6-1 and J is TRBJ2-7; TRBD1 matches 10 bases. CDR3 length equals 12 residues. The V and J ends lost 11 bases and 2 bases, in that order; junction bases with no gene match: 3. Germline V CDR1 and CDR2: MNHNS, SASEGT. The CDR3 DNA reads TGTGCCGGGGGGACAGGGGCCTACGAGCAGTACTTC. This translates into CAGGTGAYEQYF.

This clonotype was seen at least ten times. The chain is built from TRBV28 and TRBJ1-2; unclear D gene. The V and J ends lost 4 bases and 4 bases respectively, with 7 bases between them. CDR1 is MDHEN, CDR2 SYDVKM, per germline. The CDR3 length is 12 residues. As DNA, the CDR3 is TGTGCCAGCAGTTCCAATACCTATGGCTACACCTTC. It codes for CASSSNTYGYTF.

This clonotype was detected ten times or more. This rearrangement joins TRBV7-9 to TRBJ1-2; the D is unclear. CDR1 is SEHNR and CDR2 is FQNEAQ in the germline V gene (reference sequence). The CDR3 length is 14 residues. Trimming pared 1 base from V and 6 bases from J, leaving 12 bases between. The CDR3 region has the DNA TGTGCCAGCAGCTTAGTCGCCGGGTACGATGGCTACACCTTC. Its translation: CASSLVAGYDGYTF.

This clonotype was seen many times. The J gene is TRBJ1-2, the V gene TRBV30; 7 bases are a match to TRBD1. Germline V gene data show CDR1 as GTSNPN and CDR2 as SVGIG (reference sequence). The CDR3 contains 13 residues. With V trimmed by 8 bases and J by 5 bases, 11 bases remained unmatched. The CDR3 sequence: CARAQTGAYGYTF. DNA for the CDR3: TGTGCCCGAGCGCAAACAGGGGCTTATGGCTACACCTTC.

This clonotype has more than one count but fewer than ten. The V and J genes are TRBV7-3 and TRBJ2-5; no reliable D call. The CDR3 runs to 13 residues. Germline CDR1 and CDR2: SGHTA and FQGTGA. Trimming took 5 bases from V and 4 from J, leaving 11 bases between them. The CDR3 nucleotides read TGTGCCAGCAGCGCGAACTATGGAGAGACCCAGTACTTC. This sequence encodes CASSANYGETQYF.

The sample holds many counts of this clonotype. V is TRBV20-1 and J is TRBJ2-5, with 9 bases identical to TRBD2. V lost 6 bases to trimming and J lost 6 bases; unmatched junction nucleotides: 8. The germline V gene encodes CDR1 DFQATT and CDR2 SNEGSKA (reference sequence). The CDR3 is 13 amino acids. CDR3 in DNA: TGCAGTGCCCCAGTAGCGGGAGAGAAGACCCAGTACTTC. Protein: CSAPVAGEKTQYF.

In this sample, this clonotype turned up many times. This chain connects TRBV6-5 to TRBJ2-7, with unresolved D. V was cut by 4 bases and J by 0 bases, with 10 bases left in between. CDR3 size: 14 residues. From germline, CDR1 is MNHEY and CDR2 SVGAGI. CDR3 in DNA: TGTGCCAGCAGTTCGGGTAGGGACTCCTACGAGCAGTACTTC. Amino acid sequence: CASSSGRDSYEQYF.

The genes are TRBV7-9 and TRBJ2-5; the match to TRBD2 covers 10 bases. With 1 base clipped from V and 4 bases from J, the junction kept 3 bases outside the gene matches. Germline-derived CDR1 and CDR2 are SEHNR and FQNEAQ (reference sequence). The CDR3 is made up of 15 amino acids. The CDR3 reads CASSLVGLALETQYF. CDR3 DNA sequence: TGTGCCAGCAGCTTAGTGGGACTAGCGTTAGAGACCCAGTACTTC. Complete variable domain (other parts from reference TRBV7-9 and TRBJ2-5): DTGVSQNPRHKITKRGQNVTFRCDPISEHNRLYWYRQTLGQGPEFLTYFQNEAQLEKSRLLSDRFSAERPKGSFSTLEIQRTEQGDSAMYLCASSLVGLALETQYFGPGTRLLVL.

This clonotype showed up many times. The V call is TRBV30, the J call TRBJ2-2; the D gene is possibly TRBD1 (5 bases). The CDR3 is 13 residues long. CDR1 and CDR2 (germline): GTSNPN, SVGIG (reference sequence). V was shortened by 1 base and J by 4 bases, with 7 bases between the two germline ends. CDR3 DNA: TGTGCCTGGAGTGAAGGGGTCACCGGGGAGCTGTTTTTT. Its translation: CAWSEGVTGELFF.

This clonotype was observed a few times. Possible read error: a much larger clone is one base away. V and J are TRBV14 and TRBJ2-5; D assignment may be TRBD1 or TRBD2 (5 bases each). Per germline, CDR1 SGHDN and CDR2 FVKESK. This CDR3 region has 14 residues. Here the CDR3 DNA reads TGTGCCAGCAGCCGGGAGTTAGGGGAAGAGACCAAGTACTTC. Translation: CASSRELGEETKYF. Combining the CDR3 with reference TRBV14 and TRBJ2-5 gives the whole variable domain EAGVTQFPSHSVIEKGQTVTLRCDPISGHDNLYWYRRVMGKEIKFLLHFVKESKQDESGMPNNRFLAERTGGTYSTLKVQPAELEDSGVYFCASSRELGEETKYFGPGTRLLVL.

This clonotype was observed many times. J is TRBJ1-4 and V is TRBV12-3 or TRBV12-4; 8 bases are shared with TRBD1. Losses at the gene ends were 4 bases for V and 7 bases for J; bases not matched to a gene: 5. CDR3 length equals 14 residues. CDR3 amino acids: CASSSGQGFEKLFF. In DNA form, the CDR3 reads TGTGCCAGCAGTTCCGGACAGGGATTTGAAAAACTGTTTTTT.

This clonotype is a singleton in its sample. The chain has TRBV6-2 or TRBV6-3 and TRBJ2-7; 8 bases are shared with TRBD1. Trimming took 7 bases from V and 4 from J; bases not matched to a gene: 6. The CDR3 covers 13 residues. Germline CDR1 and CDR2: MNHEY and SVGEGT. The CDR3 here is CASMRTGLYEQYF. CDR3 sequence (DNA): TGTGCCAGCATGAGGACAGGGCTATACGAGCAGTACTTC.

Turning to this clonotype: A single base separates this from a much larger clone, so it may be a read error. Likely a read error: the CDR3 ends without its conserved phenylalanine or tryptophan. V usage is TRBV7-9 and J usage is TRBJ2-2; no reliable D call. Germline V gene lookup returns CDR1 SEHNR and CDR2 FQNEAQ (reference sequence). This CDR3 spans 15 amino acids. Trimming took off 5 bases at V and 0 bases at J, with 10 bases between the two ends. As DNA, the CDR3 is TGTGCCAGCAGCCCCCATCTTTCGAACACCGGGGAGCTGTTTTAT. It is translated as CASSPHLSNTGELFY.